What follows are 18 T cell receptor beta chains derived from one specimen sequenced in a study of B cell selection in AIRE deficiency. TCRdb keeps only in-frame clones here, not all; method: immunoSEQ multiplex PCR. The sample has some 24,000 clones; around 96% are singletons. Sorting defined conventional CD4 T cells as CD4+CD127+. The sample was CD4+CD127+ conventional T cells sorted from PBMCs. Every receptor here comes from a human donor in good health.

CDR3 DNA sequence: TGCGCCAGCAGCTTCCGGGACGGAAATTCACCCCTCCACTTT. It specifies CASSFRDGNSPLHF. V and J are TRBV5-1 and TRBJ1-6, with D possibly matching TRBD1 (5 bases). The CDR3 contains 14 residues. Germline CDR1 SGHRS, CDR2 YFSETQ. Trimming removed 2 bases from V and 7 bases from J, with 10 bases in between.

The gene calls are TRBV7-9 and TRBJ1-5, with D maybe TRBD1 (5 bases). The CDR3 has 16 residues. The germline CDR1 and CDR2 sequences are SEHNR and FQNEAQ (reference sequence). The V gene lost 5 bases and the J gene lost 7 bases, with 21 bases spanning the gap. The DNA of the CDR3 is TGTGCCAGCAGCCCGGGGACGGGGGGTTTGGAGCAGCCCCAGCATTTT. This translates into CASSPGTGGLEQPQHF.

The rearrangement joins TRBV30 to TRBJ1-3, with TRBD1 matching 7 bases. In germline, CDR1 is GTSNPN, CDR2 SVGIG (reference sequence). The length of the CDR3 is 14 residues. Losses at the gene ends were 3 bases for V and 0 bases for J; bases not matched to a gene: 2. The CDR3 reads CAWSPGGSGNTIYF. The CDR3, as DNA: TGTGCCTGGAGCCCAGGGGGCTCTGGAAACACCATATATTTT.

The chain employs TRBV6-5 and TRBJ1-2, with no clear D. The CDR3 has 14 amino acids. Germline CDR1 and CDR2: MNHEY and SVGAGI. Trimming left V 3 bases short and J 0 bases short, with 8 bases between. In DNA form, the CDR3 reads TGTGCCAGCAGTTATCCCGGGACTAACTATGGCTACACCTTC. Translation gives CASSYPGTNYGYTF.

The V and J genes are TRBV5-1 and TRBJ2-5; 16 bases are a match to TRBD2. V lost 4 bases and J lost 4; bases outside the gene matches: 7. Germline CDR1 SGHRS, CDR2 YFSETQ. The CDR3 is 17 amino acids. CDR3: CASSPPGLAGGPETQYF. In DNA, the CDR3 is TGCGCCAGCAGCCCCCCGGGACTAGCGGGGGGGCCAGAGACCCAGTACTTC.

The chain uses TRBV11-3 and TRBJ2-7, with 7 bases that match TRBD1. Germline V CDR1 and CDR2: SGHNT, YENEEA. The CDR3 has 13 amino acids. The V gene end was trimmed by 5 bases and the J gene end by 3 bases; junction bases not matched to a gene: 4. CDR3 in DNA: TGTGCCAGCAGCCTTGGGACAGACTACGAGCAGTACTTC. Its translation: CASSLGTDYEQYF.

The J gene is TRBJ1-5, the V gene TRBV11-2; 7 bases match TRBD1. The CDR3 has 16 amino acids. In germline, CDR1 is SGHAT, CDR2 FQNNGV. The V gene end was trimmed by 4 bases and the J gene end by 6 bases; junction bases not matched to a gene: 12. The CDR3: CASSSGGKGVSQPQHF. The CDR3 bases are TGTGCCAGCAGCTCAGGGGGAAAGGGTGTAAGTCAGCCCCAGCATTTT. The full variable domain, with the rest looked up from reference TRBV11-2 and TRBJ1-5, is EAGVAQSPRYKIIEKRQSVAFWCNPISGHATLYWYQQILGQGPKLLIQFQNNGVVDDSQLPKDRFSAERLKGVDSTLKIQPAKLEDSAVYLCASSSGGKGVSQPQHFGDGTRLSIL.

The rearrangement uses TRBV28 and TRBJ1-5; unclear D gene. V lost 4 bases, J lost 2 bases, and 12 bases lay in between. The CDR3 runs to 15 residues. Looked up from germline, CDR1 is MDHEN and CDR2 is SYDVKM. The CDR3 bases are TGTGCCAGCAGTTGGAGACTCTACCGCAATCAGCCCCAGCATTTT. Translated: CASSWRLYRNQPQHF.

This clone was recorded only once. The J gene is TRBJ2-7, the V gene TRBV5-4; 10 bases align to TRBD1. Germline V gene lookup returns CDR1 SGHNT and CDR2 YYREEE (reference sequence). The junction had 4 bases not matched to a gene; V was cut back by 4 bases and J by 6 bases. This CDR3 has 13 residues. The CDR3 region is CASSPGQGGEQYF. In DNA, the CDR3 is TGTGCCAGCAGCCCTGGACAGGGGGGCGAGCAGTACTTC. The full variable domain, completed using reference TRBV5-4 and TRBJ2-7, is ETGVTQSPTHLIKTRGQQVTLRCSSQSGHNTVSWYQQALGQGPQFIFQYYREEENGRGNFPPRFSGLQFPNYSSELNVNALELDDSALYLCASSPGQGGEQYFGPGTRLTVT.

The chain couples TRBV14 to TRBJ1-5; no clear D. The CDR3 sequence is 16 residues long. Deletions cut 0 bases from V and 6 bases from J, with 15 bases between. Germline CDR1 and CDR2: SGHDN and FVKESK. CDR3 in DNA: TGTGCCAGCAGCCAAGATAGGCCAGGTGAGGGTCAGCCCCAGCATTTT. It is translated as CASSQDRPGEGQPQHF.

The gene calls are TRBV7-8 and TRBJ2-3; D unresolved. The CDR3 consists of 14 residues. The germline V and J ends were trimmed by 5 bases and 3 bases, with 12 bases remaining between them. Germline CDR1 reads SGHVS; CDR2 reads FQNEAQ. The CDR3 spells CASSLHDRTDTQYF. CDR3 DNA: TGTGCCAGCAGCCTACACGACCGTACAGATACGCAGTATTTT.

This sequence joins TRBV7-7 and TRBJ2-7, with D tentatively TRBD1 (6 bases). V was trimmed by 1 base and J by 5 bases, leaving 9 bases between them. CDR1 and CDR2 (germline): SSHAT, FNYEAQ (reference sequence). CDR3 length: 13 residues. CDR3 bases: TGTGCCAGCAGCTTAGGCTACAGGGACGAGCAGTACTTC. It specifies CASSLGYRDEQYF.

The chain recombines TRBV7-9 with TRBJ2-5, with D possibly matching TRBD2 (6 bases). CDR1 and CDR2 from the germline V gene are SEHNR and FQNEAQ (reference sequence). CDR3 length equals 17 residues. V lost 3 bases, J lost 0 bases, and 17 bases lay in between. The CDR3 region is CASSLEGRVRYQETQYF. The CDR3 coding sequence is TGTGCCAGCAGCTTGGAGGGCAGGGTACGTTACCAAGAGACCCAGTACTTC. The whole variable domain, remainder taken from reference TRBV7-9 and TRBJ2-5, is DTGVSQNPRHKITKRGQNVTFRCDPISEHNRLYWYRQTLGQGPEFLTYFQNEAQLEKSRLLSDRFSAERPKGSFSTLEIQRTEQGDSAMYLCASSLEGRVRYQETQYFGPGTRLLVL.

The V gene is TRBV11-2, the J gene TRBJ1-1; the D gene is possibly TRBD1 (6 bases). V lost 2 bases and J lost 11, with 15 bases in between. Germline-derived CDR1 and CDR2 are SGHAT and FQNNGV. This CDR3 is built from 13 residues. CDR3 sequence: CASSLMGGGSAFF. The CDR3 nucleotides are TGTGCCAGCAGCTTAATGGGAGGGGGGTCCGCTTTCTTT. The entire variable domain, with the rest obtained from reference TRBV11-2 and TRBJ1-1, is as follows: EAGVAQSPRYKIIEKRQSVAFWCNPISGHATLYWYQQILGQGPKLLIQFQNNGVVDDSQLPKDRFSAERLKGVDSTLKIQPAKLEDSAVYLCASSLMGGGSAFFGQGTRLTVV.

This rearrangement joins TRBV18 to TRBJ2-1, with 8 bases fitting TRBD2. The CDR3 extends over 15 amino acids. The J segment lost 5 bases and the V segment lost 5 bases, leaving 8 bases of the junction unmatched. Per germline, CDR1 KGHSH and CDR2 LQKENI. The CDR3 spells CASSRLAGLNNEQFF. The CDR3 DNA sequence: TGTGCCAGCTCAAGGTTAGCGGGGCTAAACAATGAGCAGTTCTTC.

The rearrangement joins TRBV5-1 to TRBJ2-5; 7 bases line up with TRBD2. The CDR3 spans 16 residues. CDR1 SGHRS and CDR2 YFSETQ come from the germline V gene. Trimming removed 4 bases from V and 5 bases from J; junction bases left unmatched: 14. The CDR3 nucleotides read TGCGCCAGCAGCGCGGTGGCTAGCGGCGTGGGGGAGACCCAGTACTTC. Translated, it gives CASSAVASGVGETQYF.

The DNA of the CDR3 is TGTGCCAGCAGTTATGAGAGGACAGGCCTCACCTACGAGCAGTACTTC. Amino acid sequence: CASSYERTGLTYEQYF. This chain uses TRBV6-5 with TRBJ2-7, with TRBD1 matching over 7 bases. This CDR3 region has 16 residues. CDR1 MNHEY and CDR2 SVGAGI come from the germline V gene. J gave up 2 bases and V 3 bases, and 10 bases lay outside the gene matches.

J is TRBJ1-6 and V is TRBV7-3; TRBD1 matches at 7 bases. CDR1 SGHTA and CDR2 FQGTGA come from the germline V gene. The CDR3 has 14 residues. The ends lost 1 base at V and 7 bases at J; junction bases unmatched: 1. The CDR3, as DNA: TGTGCCAGCAGCTTAAGACAGGGAAATTCACCCCTCCACTTT. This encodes CASSLRQGNSPLHF.